This TCR beta chain derives from a study of blood T cell repertoires in COVID-19. Turning to the study itself: The origin of the acute and convalescent COVID-19 samples was the United States, Italy and Spain.

Libraries were prepared by immunoSEQ multiplex PCR; TCRdb keeps only in-frame clonotypes and omits some of them. Of approximately 120,000 clones in the sample, 74% were seen once. This CDR3 has 16 amino acids. Looked up from germline, CDR1 is MGHRA and CDR2 is YSYEKL. The J segment lost 6 bases and the V segment lost 0 bases, leaving 5 bases of the junction unmatched. The chain employs TRBV4-1 and TRBJ2-1; 10 nucleotides match TRBD2. Sequenced: peripheral blood. The source of this sequence is an elderly man with COVID-19, enrolled during active disease. The CDR3 here is CASSQEAASGSNEQFF. CDR3 DNA sequence: TGCGCCAGCAGCCAAGAGGCGGCTAGCGGGAGCAATGAGCAGTTCTTC.